This entry features one T cell receptor beta chain sequence. Its specificity is not known. This sample was included in a study of CD8+ T cells in alopecia areata. Study-level information: Tofacitinib was given for 6 to 18 months, then stopped for 6 months.

cDNA prepared by RNA extraction and subsequent reverse transcription served as the template for sequencing. Generated by immunoSEQ multiplex PCR, the TCRdb table keeps only in-frame clones and is missing some. This table holds about 190,000 clones, approximately 60% found once. CDR1 SGDLS and CDR2 YYNGEE come from the germline V gene. The V and J ends lost 0 bases and 6 bases respectively, with 13 bases between them. CDR3 length equals 14 residues. The treatment is: oral pan-JAK inhibitor, 5-10 mg twice daily. Sorted out of PBMCs were CD4+ T cells and CD8+ T cells. Study-wide points: There was only one nonresponder, so it was unclear how baseline CD8+ expansion relates to response. Clonality in lesional scalp, especially alopecia totalis/universalis, exceeded that of normal scalp.

This clonotype originated in a human donor with alopecia areata. The sequenced sample was CD4+ T cells sorted from blood, obtained at week 4, from a patient treated with tofacitinib. The chain couples TRBV9 to TRBJ2-7; D might be TRBD1 (6 bases). CDR3: CASSVGTDRFEQYF. Here the CDR3 DNA reads TGTGCCAGCAGCGTAGGGACCGACAGGTTCGAGCAGTACTTC.